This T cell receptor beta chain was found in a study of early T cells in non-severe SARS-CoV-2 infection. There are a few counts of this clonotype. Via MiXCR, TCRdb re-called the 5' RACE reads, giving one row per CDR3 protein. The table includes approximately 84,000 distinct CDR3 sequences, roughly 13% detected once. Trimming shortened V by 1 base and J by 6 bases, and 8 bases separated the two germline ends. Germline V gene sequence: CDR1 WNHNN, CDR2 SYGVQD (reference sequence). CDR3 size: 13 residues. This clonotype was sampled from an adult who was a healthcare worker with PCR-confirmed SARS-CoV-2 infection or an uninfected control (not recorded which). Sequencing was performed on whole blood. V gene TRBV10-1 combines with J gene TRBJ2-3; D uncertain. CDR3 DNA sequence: TGCGCCAGCAGTGAGTTCCGGGCGGATACGCAGTATTTT. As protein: CASSEFRADTQYF.